This is a list of T cell receptor beta chains from one sample in a study of blood T cell repertoires in COVID-19. Only in-frame clones appear in the TCRdb table, and some are missing; sequencing was by immunoSEQ multiplex PCR. The table has a few hundred thousand clones, roughly 90% seen once; the top ten hold about 8.9%. Sequenced sample: PBMCs or T cells enriched from blood (not recorded which). The receptor source for this set is a woman aged 18-29 years who had recovered from COVID-19. The CDR3 runs from the conserved cysteine through the conserved F or W. Fields, in order: clone size, D gene, J gene, V gene, CDR3 protein, CDR3 DNA. The D gene is left open where the match is weak. The listing skips clone size in some rows; elsewhere it reads once, few, many or a size class.

clone_size: NA; d_call: TRBD1; j_call: TRBJ2-7; v_call: TRBV4-3; cdr3_aa: CASSQDLRDSFLF; cdr3_nt: TGCGCCAGCAGCCAAGACCTCCGGGACAGCTTCCTCTTC
clone_size: NA; d_call: TRBD1; j_call: TRBJ1-2; v_call: TRBV30; cdr3_aa: CAGSPTGYGYTF; cdr3_nt: TGTGCCGGGAGCCCGACAGGGTACGGCTACACCTTC
clone_size: NA; d_call: TRBD1; j_call: TRBJ2-5; v_call: TRBV5-1; cdr3_aa: CASSLLGQVPETQYF; cdr3_nt: TGCGCCAGCAGCTTGCTGGGACAGGTACCGGAGACCCAGTACTTC
clone_size: NA; d_call: NA; j_call: TRBJ1-2; v_call: TRBV28; cdr3_aa: CASSSLRIYGYTF; cdr3_nt: TGTGCCAGCAGTTCCCTGCGGATATATGGCTACACCTTC
clone_size: NA; d_call: TRBD1; j_call: TRBJ1-2; v_call: TRBV28; cdr3_aa: CASSSQGGFNYGYTF; cdr3_nt: TGTGCCAGCAGTTCTCAGGGGGGTTTTAACTATGGCTACACCTTC
clone_size: NA; d_call: NA; j_call: TRBJ1-6; v_call: TRBV5-1; cdr3_aa: CASSLGPAGANSPLHF; cdr3_nt: TGCGCCAGCAGCTTGGGACCGGCGGGGGCCAATTCACCCCTCCACTTT
clone_size: NA; d_call: TRBD2; j_call: TRBJ2-5; v_call: TRBV2; cdr3_aa: CASSGLAGEQETQYF; cdr3_nt: TGTGCCAGCAGTGGACTAGCGGGGGAACAAGAGACCCAGTACTTC
clone_size: NA; d_call: NA; j_call: TRBJ2-3; v_call: TRBV5-1; cdr3_aa: CASTPSGYGTDTQYF; cdr3_nt: TGCGCCAGCACCCCTTCAGGGTACGGCACAGATACGCAGTATTTT
clone_size: few; d_call: NA; j_call: TRBJ2-7; v_call: TRBV5-6; cdr3_aa: CASSLGGQYEQYF; cdr3_nt: TGTGCCAGCAGCTTGGGGGGCCAATACGAGCAGTACTTC
clone_size: once; d_call: TRBD2; j_call: TRBJ2-7; v_call: TRBV28; cdr3_aa: CASITSGGRYEQYF; cdr3_nt: TGTGCCAGCATCACGAGCGGGGGGCGCTACGAGCAGTACTTC
clone_size: once; d_call: NA; j_call: TRBJ1-4; v_call: TRBV27; cdr3_aa: CASSFAGSTNEKLFF; cdr3_nt: TGTGCCAGCAGTTTTGCCGGGTCAACTAATGAAAAACTGTTTTTT
clone_size: few; d_call: TRBD1; j_call: TRBJ2-3; v_call: TRBV6-1; cdr3_aa: CASSDTPTGGITDTQYF; cdr3_nt: TGTGCCAGCAGTGATACCCCGACAGGGGGCATTACAGATACGCAGTATTTT
clone_size: NA; d_call: NA; j_call: TRBJ1-1; v_call: TRBV10-3; cdr3_aa: CAISEIDTEAFF; cdr3_nt: TGTGCCATCAGTGAGATAGACACTGAAGCTTTCTTT
clone_size: NA; d_call: NA; j_call: TRBJ2-5; v_call: TRBV14; cdr3_aa: CASSLPLIRDFGQETQYF; cdr3_nt: TGTGCCAGCAGCCTTCCATTAATCCGGGACTTCGGACAAGAGACCCAGTACTTC